The sequence of this T cell receptor (beta chain) was determined in a study of shared clonotypes between healthy human individuals. Study-wide results and caveats: Sharing of clonotypes among donors was expected to vary with sequencing depth. Memory subsets generally showed lower estimated richness than naive subsets.

V shed 4 bases and J 0 bases; nucleotides not matched to a gene: 7. The CDR3 has 15 residues. CDR1 and CDR2 (germline): SGHTS, YDEGEE. The assay used deep level. In the original analysis: Without quality scores, immunoSEQ junctional reads could not be filtered like full-length reads. Some clones are missing from TCRdb's copy, which holds only in-frame ones; the method was immunoSEQ multiplex PCR. Clone size and V and J calls were adopted from that table, with D and trimming inferred from the DNA. The sample yields 2.3 million or so clones, approximately 95% seen once. Concerning this clone itself: Its antigen is unknown.

The origin of this receptor is a man in his late teens or twenties in good health. Some clones in this sample may be carry-over from other donors' samples. This chain uses TRBV5-8 with TRBJ2-7; 7 bases line up with TRBD1. Sequencing input: naive CD4+ T cells from PBMCs. The subset denotes: CD45RA+ positively selected. The CDR3 nucleotides are TGTGCCAGCAGCCGACAGGGAAGGAGCTCCTACGAGCAGTACTTC. It specifies CASSRQGRSSYEQYF.